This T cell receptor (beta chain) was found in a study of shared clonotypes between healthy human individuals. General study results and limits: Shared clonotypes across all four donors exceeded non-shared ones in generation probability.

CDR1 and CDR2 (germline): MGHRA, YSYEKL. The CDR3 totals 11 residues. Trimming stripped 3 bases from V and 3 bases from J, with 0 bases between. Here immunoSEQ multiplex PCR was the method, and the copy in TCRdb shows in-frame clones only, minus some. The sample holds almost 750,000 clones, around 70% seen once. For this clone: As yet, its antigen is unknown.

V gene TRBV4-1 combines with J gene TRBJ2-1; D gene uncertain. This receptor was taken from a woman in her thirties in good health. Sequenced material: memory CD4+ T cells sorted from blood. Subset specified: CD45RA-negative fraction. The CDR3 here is CASSHYNEQFF. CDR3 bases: TGCGCCAGCAGCCACTACAATGAGCAGTTCTTC.